The 19 T cell receptor beta chains in this list originate from one sample, sequenced in a study of blood T cell repertoires in COVID-19 (dated by TCRdb to 2019 to 2021). The library was prepared using the immunoSEQ multiplex PCR assay. Imported from immuneACCESS, the table was reduced by TCRdb to in-frame sequences with V and J called. These copies leave out some clones; in studies compared against another copy, an unresolved V gene accounts for under half, and the cause of the remainder is not known. This sample gives around 270,000 clones in total; roughly 80% of them show up just once. The ten largest clones capture around 16% of the sample. The specimen sequenced was peripheral blood. The receptors come from a person aged 70 to 79 with COVID-19, enrolled during active disease.

The gene calls are TRBV19 and TRBJ1-5; maybe TRBD1 (6 bases). Trimming shortened V by 8 bases and J by 2 bases, and 13 bases separated the two germline ends. CDR3 length: 14 amino acids. CDR1 and CDR2 (germline): LNHDA, SQIVND (reference sequence). The CDR3 region has the DNA TGTGCCAGTCTGTTATCAGGGGGCAATCAGCCCCAGCATTTT. This gives the protein CASLLSGGNQPQHF.

The genes are TRBV3-1 (or the pseudogene TRBV3-2) and TRBJ1-2; 8 bases match TRBD1. CDR1 is LGHDT and CDR2 is YNNKEL in the germline V gene (reference sequence). The trim removed 2 bases at V and 5 bases at J, leaving 7 bases unmatched. The CDR3 is made up of 15 amino acids. The CDR3 bases are TGTGCCAGCAGCCAACCAGGACAGGGTGGTTATGGCTACACCTTC. Residues: CASSQPGQGGYGYTF.

J is TRBJ2-4 and V is TRBV21-1; the table's D call TRBD2 went unverified against the DNA. TRBV21-1 is a pseudogene. The CDR3 totals 15 residues. Here the CDR3 DNA reads TGTGCCAGCAAGGAGGGTCGAGTAGCCAAAAACATTCAGTACTTC. Translating gives CASKEGRVAKNIQYF.

A single count supports this clone. The sample holds other DNA sequences that translate to the same CDR3. The rearrangement links TRBV5-4 to TRBJ2-3; 11 bases agree with TRBD2. CDR3 length equals 15 residues. The junction had 4 bases not matched to a gene; V was cut back by 4 bases and J by 3 bases. Germline V gene lookup returns CDR1 SGHNT and CDR2 YYREEE (reference sequence). Written as DNA, the CDR3 is TGTGCCAGCAGCCCCGGACTAGCGGGTACAGATACGCAGTATTTT. Amino acids: CASSPGLAGTDTQYF.

The chain carries TRBV18 and TRBJ2-3; 8 bases are a match to TRBD1. V shed 3 bases and J 6 bases; nucleotides not matched to a gene: 2. Germline V lookup: CDR1 KGHSH, CDR2 LQKENI. CDR3 length: 13 residues. CDR3 loop: CASSPQGADTQYF. The DNA for the CDR3 is TGTGCCAGCTCACCCCAGGGGGCGGATACGCAGTATTTT.

The chain uses TRBV27 and TRBJ1-4; D is undetermined. Trimming took 7 bases from V and 1 from J, leaving 13 bases between them. The CDR3 contains 15 residues. CDR1 is MNHEY, CDR2 SMNVEV, per germline (reference sequence). CDR3 protein: CASKILSLTNEKLFF. In DNA, the CDR3 is TGTGCCAGCAAGATCCTATCCTTAACTAATGAAAAACTGTTTTTT. The full variable domain, rest sourced from reference TRBV27 and TRBJ1-4, is EAQVTQNPRYLITVTGKKLTVTCSQNMNHEYMSWYRQDPGLGLRQIYYSMNVEVTDKGDVPEGYKVSRKEKRNFPLILESPSPNQTSLYFCASKILSLTNEKLFFGSGTQLSVL.

The genes are TRBV30 and TRBJ2-1; D perhaps matches TRBD2 (6 bases). Germline V CDR1 and CDR2: GTSNPN, SVGIG (reference sequence). This CDR3 region has 12 residues. CDR3 amino acids: CVGNVGGDEQFF. DNA for the CDR3: TGTGTCGGCAACGTTGGAGGGGATGAGCAGTTCTTC.

The chain couples TRBV18 to TRBJ2-5; 13 nucleotides line up with TRBD2. V shed 3 bases, J shed 2 bases, and the junction held 3 bases outside the gene matches. The CDR3 is made up of 16 amino acids. In germline, CDR1 is KGHSH, CDR2 LQKENI. CDR3 coding DNA: TGTGCCAGCTCACCGGGGACTAGCGGGGAACAAGAGACCCAGTACTTC. Amino acids: CASSPGTSGEQETQYF.

The chain uses TRBV7-2 and TRBJ2-3; 8 nucleotides align to TRBD2. Losses at the gene ends were 5 bases for V and 1 base for J; bases not matched to a gene: 8. The germline gives CDR1 SGHTA, CDR2 FQGNSA. The CDR3 has 16 residues. The CDR3 DNA reads as TGTGCCAGCAGCATGCAAAGCGGGGGCGGCACAGATACGCAGTATTTT. Amino acids: CASSMQSGGGTDTQYF.

Only a few counts were recorded for this clone. The chain links TRBV6-1 to TRBJ1-1; maybe TRBD1 (5 bases). The CDR3 consists of 16 residues. Germline V gene lookup returns CDR1 MNHNS and CDR2 SASEGT. The ends were cut back, 1 base at V and 7 bases at J, with 19 bases in the middle. This CDR3 reads CASSEGWGRVVGEAFF. The CDR3 DNA is TGTGCCAGCAGTGAAGGGTGGGGCAGGGTTGTGGGTGAAGCTTTCTTT.

This sequence joins TRBV6-5 and TRBJ2-7; 8 positions agree with TRBD2. V dropped 6 bases and J dropped 6; count of bases not matched to a gene: 4. The CDR3 loop spans 12 amino acids. Per germline, CDR1 MNHEY and CDR2 SVGAGI. The CDR3 sequence is CASSVAGGEQYF. The DNA of the CDR3 is TGTGCCAGCAGCGTTGCGGGGGGCGAGCAGTACTTC.

The chain uses TRBV10-3 and TRBJ1-2; 10 nucleotides agree with TRBD1. V was clipped by 7 bases and J by 7 bases; unmatched bases: 9. CDR3 length equals 14 residues. Looked up from germline, CDR1 is ENHRY and CDR2 is SYGVKD. The CDR3 region has the DNA TGTGCCATCACCAAGGACAGGGGGATTATTGGCTACACCTTC. Amino acid sequence: CAITKDRGIIGYTF.

The DNA for the CDR3 is TGTGCCATCAGTGACCCGGCGACTCTGGTTTCTGGCTACACCTTC. It yields the protein CAISDPATLVSGYTF. The V and J genes are TRBV10-3 and TRBJ1-2; D call uncertain. The CDR3 loop spans 15 amino acids. Per germline, CDR1 ENHRY and CDR2 SYGVKD. The V gene lost 3 bases and the J gene lost 7 bases, with 18 bases spanning the gap.

This clone was recorded only once. CDR3 in DNA: TGTGCCAGCAGCTTTAAAGGGCAGGGGGCTGCAGATACGCAGTATTTT. The encoded protein is CASSFKGQGAADTQYF. This chain connects TRBV5-4 to TRBJ2-3; 8 bases are a match to TRBD1. Germline assignment: CDR1 SGHNT and CDR2 YYREEE (reference sequence). V dropped 2 bases and J dropped 4; count of bases not matched to a gene: 9. This CDR3 region has 16 residues.

Concerning this clone itself: Other DNA sequences in the sample encode the same CDR3. This rearrangement joins TRBV5-1 to TRBJ1-1; D gene unclear. The ends were cut back, 4 bases at V and 0 bases at J, with 10 bases in the middle. Germline CDR1 and CDR2: SGHRS and YFSETQ. The CDR3 covers 14 residues. CDR3 bases: TGCGCCAGCAGCCCCGGACTGATGAACACTGAAGCTTTCTTT. Translation: CASSPGLMNTEAFF.

Note on this clone: At one end the junction does not follow the germline gene, possibly because of a read error. The chain links TRBV14 to TRBJ1-2; D is undetermined. Germline V lookup: CDR1 SGHDN, CDR2 FVKESK. The CDR3 has 13 amino acids. CDR3 coding DNA: TGTGCCAGCAGCGAAGAACTAAACTATGGCTACACCTTC. It translates to CASSEELNYGYTF.

The V gene is TRBV14, the J gene TRBJ2-3; D may be TRBD2 (6 bases). Per germline, CDR1 SGHDN and CDR2 FVKESK. This CDR3 spans 11 amino acids. V was shortened by 5 bases and J by 6 bases, with 6 bases between the two germline ends. CDR3 sequence reads: CASSAGDTQYF. In nucleotides, the CDR3 is TGTGCCAGCAGCGCGGGGGATACGCAGTATTTT.

Points on this clone: The junction departs from germline at one end; a sequencing error may be responsible. The genes are TRBV7-2 and TRBJ2-7, with 12 bases aligning to TRBD2. Germline CDR1 reads SGHTA; CDR2 reads FQGNSA. This CDR3 is built from 15 residues. CDR3 bases: TGTGCCAGCAGCCTAGCGGGGGGGGCTGGAAGCGAGCAGTACTTC. It translates to CASSLAGGAGSEQYF.

The chain employs TRBV5-4 and TRBJ2-1, with 7 nucleotides matching TRBD2. Germline V lookup: CDR1 SGHNT, CDR2 YYREEE (reference sequence). V shed 1 base, J shed 5 bases, and the junction held 3 bases outside the gene matches. CDR3 length: 14 residues. CDR3 loop: CASSLFLADNEQFF. The CDR3 nucleotides read TGTGCCAGCAGCTTGTTTCTAGCGGACAATGAGCAGTTCTTC.